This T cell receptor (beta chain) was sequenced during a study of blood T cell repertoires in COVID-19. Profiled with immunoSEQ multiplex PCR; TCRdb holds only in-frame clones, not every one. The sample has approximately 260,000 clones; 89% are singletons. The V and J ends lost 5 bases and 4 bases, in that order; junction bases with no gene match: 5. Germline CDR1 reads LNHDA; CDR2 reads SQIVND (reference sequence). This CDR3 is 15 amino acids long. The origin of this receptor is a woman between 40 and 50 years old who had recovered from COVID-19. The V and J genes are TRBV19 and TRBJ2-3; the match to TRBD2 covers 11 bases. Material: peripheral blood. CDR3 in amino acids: CASSVAGGPSDTQYF. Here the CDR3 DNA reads TGTGCCAGTAGTGTAGCGGGGGGGCCCTCAGATACGCAGTATTTT.